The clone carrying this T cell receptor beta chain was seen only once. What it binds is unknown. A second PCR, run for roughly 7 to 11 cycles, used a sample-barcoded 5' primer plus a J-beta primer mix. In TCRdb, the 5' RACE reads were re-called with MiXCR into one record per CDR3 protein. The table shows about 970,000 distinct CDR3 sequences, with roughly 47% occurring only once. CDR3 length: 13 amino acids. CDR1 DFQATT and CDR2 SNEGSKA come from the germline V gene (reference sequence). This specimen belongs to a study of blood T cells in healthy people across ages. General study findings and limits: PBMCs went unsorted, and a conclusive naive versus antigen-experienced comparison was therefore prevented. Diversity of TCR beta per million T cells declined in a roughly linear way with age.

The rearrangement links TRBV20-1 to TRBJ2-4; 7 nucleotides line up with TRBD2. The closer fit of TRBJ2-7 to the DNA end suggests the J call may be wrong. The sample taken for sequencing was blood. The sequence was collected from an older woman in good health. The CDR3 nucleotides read TGCAGTGCTAGAGTTCCTGGGAGGGACGAGCAGTACTTC. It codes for CSARVPGRDEQYF.